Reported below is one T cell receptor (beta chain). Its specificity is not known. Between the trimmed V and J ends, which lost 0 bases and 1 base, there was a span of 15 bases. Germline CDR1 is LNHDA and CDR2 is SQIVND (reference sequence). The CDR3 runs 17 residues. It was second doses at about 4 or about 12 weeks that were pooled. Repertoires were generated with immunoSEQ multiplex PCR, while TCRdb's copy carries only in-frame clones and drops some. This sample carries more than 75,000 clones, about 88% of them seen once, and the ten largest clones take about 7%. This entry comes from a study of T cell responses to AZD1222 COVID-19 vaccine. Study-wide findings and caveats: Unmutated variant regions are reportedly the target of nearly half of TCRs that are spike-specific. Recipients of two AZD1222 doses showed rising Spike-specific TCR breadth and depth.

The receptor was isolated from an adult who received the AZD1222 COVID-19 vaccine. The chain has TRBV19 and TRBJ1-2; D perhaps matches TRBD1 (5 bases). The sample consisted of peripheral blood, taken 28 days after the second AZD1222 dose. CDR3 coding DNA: TGTGCCAGTAGTATAGATTTCAGGGCAGGAATTAACTATGGCTACACCTTC. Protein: CASSIDFRAGINYGYTF.